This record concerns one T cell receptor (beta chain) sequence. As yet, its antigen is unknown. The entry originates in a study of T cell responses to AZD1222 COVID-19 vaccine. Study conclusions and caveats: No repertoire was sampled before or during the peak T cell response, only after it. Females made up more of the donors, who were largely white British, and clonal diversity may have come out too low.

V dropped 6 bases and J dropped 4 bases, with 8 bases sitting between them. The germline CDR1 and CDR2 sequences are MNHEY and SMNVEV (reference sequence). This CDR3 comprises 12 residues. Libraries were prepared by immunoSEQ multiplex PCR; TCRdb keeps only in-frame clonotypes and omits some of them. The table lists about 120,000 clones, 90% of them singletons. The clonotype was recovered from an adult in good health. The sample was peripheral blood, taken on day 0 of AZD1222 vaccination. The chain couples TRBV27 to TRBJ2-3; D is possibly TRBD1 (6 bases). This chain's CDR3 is CASRRTADTQYF. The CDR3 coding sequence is TGTGCCAGCAGACGGACAGCAGATACGCAGTATTTT.